This T cell receptor (beta chain) was sequenced for a study of CD8 T cells in ankylosing spondylitis (dated by TCRdb to the late 2010s). Notes on the research overall: The study profiled T cell receptor beta repertoires in healthy donors and ankylosing spondylitis patients to find disease-linked TCR variants. The full study cohort was made up of approximately 27 ankylosing spondylitis patients and 108 healthy donors. Samples of peripheral blood were taken, and for ankylosing spondylitis patients, synovial fluid was collected as well.

Study-level results and caveats: The disease-linked clones had a CD8+ phenotype and were found at relatively low frequencies in peripheral blood. A TCR beta motif of fewer than 10 highly homologous amino acid variants appeared characteristic of blood from ankylosing spondylitis patients. Some motif variants were previously reported in synovial fluid and blood of reactive arthritis patients, suggesting common disease-initiation mechanisms. The disease-linked clones were reported to be significantly enriched in matched synovial fluid samples from ankylosing spondylitis patients.

Its CDR3 holds 16 amino acids, cysteine through phenylalanine. The entry retains the CDR3 DNA only, 48 bases that are in frame from base 1. The junction shows trimming of 2 bases on V and 0 bases on J, plus 12 bases between the germline ends. Per the germline V gene, MNHEY is the CDR1 and SVGAGI is the CDR2. TCRdb shows the sequencer as Illumina HiSeq 2500. Quantitative 5'-RACE with molecular barcodes was used to prepare TCR beta libraries. The authors' analysis ran thus. Disease-linked TCR variants were identified with a new computational method built on a probabilistic model of VDJ rearrangement. The public sequencing data were trimmed at Q25 with fastp and processed into clonotypes with MiXCR by TCRdb, which kept only in-frame beta chains. All rows with the same CDR3 protein become a single entry with the most common DNA and genes. The V and J calls and clone size come from TCRdb's table, not from the authors' own analysis. The table for this sample lists approximately 220,000 distinct CDR3 sequences; roughly a tenth of them were counted only once. The ten biggest clones cover approximately 20% of the sample.

This clonotype was observed at least ten times. Its cognate antigen has yet to be identified. No per-base quality is available; no much larger clone lies one base away. The material sequenced was blood, either unsorted or a sorted T cell fraction (not recorded which). The sequence links TRBV6-5 to TRBJ2-3; no D gene is confidently identified. The receptor was derived from a male donor with ankylosing spondylitis or in good health (not recorded which). The DNA reads as follows: TGTGCCAGCAGTTACCCCATATTAGCCAGCACAGATACGCAGTATTTT. Protein translation: CASSYPILASTDTQYF.